This TCR beta chain was captured by sequencing in a study of Graves' ophthalmopathy and Graves' hyperthyroidism. Findings and caveats of the study: Cross-validated, the 13-signature model showed 87.88%/81.08% sensitivity/specificity, and 80%/75% in the test set.

This clonotype was recorded at least ten times. Antigen specificity is unknown. From RNA, the CDR3 regions of TCR beta chains were amplified and sequenced. HTBI-primed RT-PCR formed the first round, and a multiplex PCR formed the second. Using its own MiXCR run on the multiplex PCR reads, TCRdb lists one record per CDR3 protein. The repertoire holds hundreds of thousands of distinct CDR3 sequences, about 21% seen once, with approximately 3.2% in the top ten. The germline CDR1 and CDR2 sequences are DFQATT and SNEGSKA (reference sequence). The CDR3 contains 14 residues. V lost 0 bases to trimming and J lost 3 bases; unmatched junction nucleotides: 2. Hyperthyroidism counted as stable given no ophthalmopathy within 18 months of follow-up. Hyperthyroidism in these 18- to 65-year-old patients was newly diagnosed, lasting under 2 months. A volume of 10 ml of fresh peripheral blood supplied the PBMCs.

The clonotype originates from a woman under 30 with stable Graves' hyperthyroidism. The specimen sequenced was peripheral blood. The V call is TRBV20-1, the J call TRBJ2-7; 10 bases map to TRBD2. CDR3 bases: TGCAGTGCTAGAGATACTAGCGGGAACTACGAGCAGTACTTC. Its translation: CSARDTSGNYEQYF.